This T cell receptor (beta chain) was obtained from a study of CD4 T cells in relation to SARS-CoV-2 and coronaviruses. Study at large: After around 10 days of antigen culture, PBMC TCR beta CDR3s were sequenced. The negative reference was HIV-1 Nef peptide pool or peptide-free culture.

On this clone: The antigen remains undetermined.

V lost 6 bases and J lost 4; bases outside the gene matches: 15. This CDR3 region has 18 residues. Germline V gene data show CDR1 as WNHNN and CDR2 as SYGVQD (reference sequence). The unexposed donors gave CD4+ T cells in about 2011-2018, prior to COVID-19. CD4+ T cells were isolated from the cells after less than 13 days of culture. As cell numbers allowed, unexposed-donor CD4+ T cells faced SARS-CoV-2 S/N and four cold-coronavirus spikes. Libraries were prepared by immunoSEQ multiplex PCR; TCRdb keeps only in-frame clonotypes and omits some of them. The profile shows tens of thousands of clones, more than 75% of them singletons.

The sample taken for sequencing was CD4+ T cells from PBMCs, cultured in vitro. The sequence derives from a human donor in good health. This rearrangement joins TRBV10-1 to TRBJ2-3; 11 positions agree with TRBD2. The CDR3 is CASSRAAGLAGGADTQYF. In nucleotides, the CDR3 is TGCGCCAGCAGCCGAGCGGCGGGGCTAGCGGGAGGAGCAGATACGCAGTATTTT.